A single sample is the source of the 2 T cell receptor beta chains below, sequenced in a study of CD8+ T cells in alopecia areata. Treatment described: oral pan-JAK inhibitor, 5-10 mg twice daily. cDNA serving as the sequencing template came from extracted, reverse transcribed RNA. TCRdb's copy holds only in-frame clones and misses some; the assay was immunoSEQ multiplex PCR. The sample includes 200,000 or so clones, 35% to 40% of them seen just once. This specimen consisted of CD4+ T cells sorted from blood, obtained between weeks 30 and 35, from a patient treated with tofacitinib. These receptor sequences come from a human donor with alopecia areata.

There are a few counts of this clone. The V gene is TRBV7-9, the J gene TRBJ1-5; D is undetermined. This CDR3 spans 13 amino acids. Germline V lookup: CDR1 SEHNR, CDR2 FQNEAQ (reference sequence). The V end was cut by 1 base, the J end by 7 bases, with 8 bases between. The CDR3 protein is CASSLDHGQPQHF. In nucleotides, the CDR3 is TGTGCCAGCAGCTTAGATCATGGCCAGCCCCAGCATTTT. Drawing the rest from reference TRBV7-9 and TRBJ1-5, the complete variable domain is DTGVSQNPRHKITKRGQNVTFRCDPISEHNRLYWYRQTLGQGPEFLTYFQNEAQLEKSRLLSDRFSAERPKGSFSTLEIQRTEQGDSAMYLCASSLDHGQPQHFGDGTRLSIL.

J is TRBJ1-1 and V is TRBV30; possibly TRBD1 for D (6 bases). CDR1 is GTSNPN, CDR2 SVGIG, per germline (reference sequence). Trimming pared 2 bases from V and 3 bases from J, leaving 16 bases between. This CDR3 has 15 amino acids. CDR3: CAWSPFSRGDTEAFF. The DNA of the CDR3 is TGTGCCTGGAGTCCCTTTAGCAGGGGAGACACTGAAGCTTTCTTT.